These T cell receptor beta chains were read from a single sample in a study of T cells in Graves' hyperthyroidism and ophthalmopathy. MiXCR, applied by TCRdb to the multiplex PCR reads, yields one record per CDR3 protein. The table shows 750,000 to 900,000 distinct CDR3 sequences, with 35% to 45% occurring only once. Material: blood. The receptor set was obtained from a man aged 18 to 29 with Graves' hyperthyroidism. The CDR3 runs from the conserved cysteine through the conserved F or W. The D gene is left open where the match is weak. A clone size is listed for some rows: how often the clone was seen (once, few, many), or a class if it is expanded.

j_gene: TRBJ2-1; abundance: NA; v_gene: TRBV20-1; len: 13; d_gene: NA; CDR3aa: CSAMVIFPNEQFF; CDR3nt: TGCAGTGCTATGGTCATTTTCCCGAATGAGCAGTTCTTC
j_gene: TRBJ1-2; abundance: NA; v_gene: TRBV19; len: 14; d_gene: NA; CDR3aa: CASSSPGNNYGYTF; CDR3nt: TGTGCCAGCAGCTCCCCAGGGAATAACTATGGCTACACCTTC
j_gene: TRBJ1-2; abundance: NA; v_gene: TRBV7-9; len: 15; d_gene: NA; CDR3aa: CASSLTPGSNYGYTF; CDR3nt: TGTGCCAGCAGCTTGACCCCAGGGTCGAACTATGGCTACACCTTC
j_gene: TRBJ2-2; abundance: NA; v_gene: TRBV5-1; len: 14; d_gene: TRBD1; CDR3aa: CASSGTGYTGELFF; CDR3nt: TGCGCCAGCAGCGGGACAGGGTACACCGGGGAGCTGTTTTTT
j_gene: TRBJ1-2; abundance: NA; v_gene: TRBV6-1; len: 14; d_gene: TRBD1; CDR3aa: CASRDRGFDYGYTF; CDR3nt: TGTGCCAGCCGGGACAGGGGGTTCGACTATGGCTACACCTTC
j_gene: TRBJ1-3; abundance: few; v_gene: TRBV6-5; len: 14; d_gene: NA; CDR3aa: CASSYAGGLNTIYF; CDR3nt: TGTGCCAGCAGTTACGCAGGAGGTCTAAACACCATATATTTT
j_gene: TRBJ1-4; abundance: NA; v_gene: TRBV20-1; len: 14; d_gene: NA; CDR3aa: CSATAGGTNEKLFF; CDR3nt: TGCAGTGCTACGGCGGGAGGGACCAACGAAAAACTGTTTTTT
j_gene: TRBJ2-7; abundance: few; v_gene: TRBV12-3/TRBV12-4; len: 16; d_gene: TRBD2; CDR3aa: CASSLRSGGPTYEQYF; CDR3nt: TGTGCCAGCAGCCTCCGTAGCGGGGGGCCCACCTACGAGCAGTACTTC
j_gene: TRBJ2-2; abundance: NA; v_gene: TRBV15; len: 11; d_gene: TRBD2; CDR3aa: CATSRDREGFF; CDR3nt: TGTGCCACCAGCAGAGATCGGGAGGGGTTTTTT
j_gene: TRBJ2-6; abundance: NA; v_gene: TRBV29-1; len: 16; d_gene: TRBD1; CDR3aa: CSVKTGSNSGANVLTF; CDR3nt: TGCAGCGTCAAGACAGGGTCCAACTCTGGGGCCAACGTCCTGACTTTC
j_gene: TRBJ1-1; abundance: many; v_gene: TRBV20-1; len: 16; d_gene: NA; CDR3aa: CSARGPGKTMNTEAFF; CDR3nt: TGCAGTGCTAGAGGCCCAGGGAAGACAATGAACACTGAAGCTTTCTTT
j_gene: TRBJ1-1; abundance: many; v_gene: TRBV10-3; len: 12; d_gene: NA; CDR3aa: CAISEGNTEAFF; CDR3nt: TGTGCCATCAGTGAGGGGAACACTGAAGCTTTCTTT
j_gene: TRBJ2-5; abundance: NA; v_gene: TRBV12-3/TRBV12-4; len: 15; d_gene: NA; CDR3aa: CASSFGSGSQETQYF; CDR3nt: TGTGCCAGCAGTTTTGGTTCCGGGAGCCAAGAGACCCAGTACTTC
j_gene: TRBJ1-5; abundance: many; v_gene: TRBV25-1; len: 18; d_gene: NA; CDR3aa: CASSEWGLGRGGNQPQHF; CDR3nt: TGTGCCAGCAGTGAATGGGGCCTCGGGAGGGGGGGCAATCAGCCCCAGCATTTT
j_gene: TRBJ2-5; abundance: few; v_gene: TRBV10-3; len: 18; d_gene: NA; CDR3aa: CAISEPAAGVTSQETQYF; CDR3nt: TGTGCCATCAGTGAGCCAGCGGCAGGGGTGACTTCCCAAGAGACCCAGTACTTC
j_gene: TRBJ2-7; abundance: NA; v_gene: TRBV6-5; len: 15; d_gene: NA; CDR3aa: CASSFSDWVGYEQYF; CDR3nt: TGTGCCAGCAGTTTTTCAGACTGGGTGGGCTACGAGCAGTACTTC
j_gene: TRBJ2-7; abundance: once; v_gene: TRBV6-5; len: 15; d_gene: TRBD2; CDR3aa: CASSSLLAAAYEQYF; CDR3nt: TGTGCCAGCAGTTCCTTACTAGCGGCAGCCTACGAGCAGTACTTC
j_gene: TRBJ1-4; abundance: NA; v_gene: TRBV6-5; len: 15; d_gene: TRBD1; CDR3aa: CASSSRDRGNEKLFF; CDR3nt: TGTGCCAGCAGTTCCAGGGACAGGGGAAATGAAAAACTGTTTTTT
j_gene: TRBJ2-7; abundance: few; v_gene: TRBV10-2; len: 14; d_gene: NA; CDR3aa: CASSEPGKAYEQYF; CDR3nt: TGCGCCAGCAGTGAGCCGGGAAAAGCCTACGAGCAGTACTTC
j_gene: TRBJ2-7; abundance: few; v_gene: TRBV5-1; len: 15; d_gene: NA; CDR3aa: CASSPSEDPTYEQYF; CDR3nt: TGCGCCAGCAGCCCATCGGAGGACCCCACCTACGAGCAGTACTTC
j_gene: TRBJ2-3; abundance: NA; v_gene: TRBV11-2; len: 13; d_gene: NA; CDR3aa: CASSLRLTDTQYF; CDR3nt: TGTGCCAGCAGCTTGCGACTGACAGATACGCAGTATTTT
j_gene: TRBJ1-6; abundance: NA; v_gene: TRBV12-3/TRBV12-4; len: 14; d_gene: TRBD1; CDR3aa: CASRKRQGVSPLHF; CDR3nt: TGTGCCAGCAGGAAACGACAGGGTGTTTCACCCCTCCACTTT
j_gene: TRBJ1-2; abundance: many; v_gene: TRBV6-5; len: 14; d_gene: NA; CDR3aa: CASSYSFVGEGYTF; CDR3nt: TGTGCCAGCAGTTACTCGTTTGTGGGGGAGGGCTACACCTTC
j_gene: TRBJ1-2; abundance: NA; v_gene: TRBV13; len: 12; d_gene: NA; CDR3aa: CASSDGGSGNTF; CDR3nt: TGTGCCAGCAGTGATGGGGGCTCTGGAAACACCTTC
j_gene: TRBJ1-5; abundance: few; v_gene: TRBV5-4; len: 14; d_gene: NA; CDR3aa: CASSRLGGNEPQHF; CDR3nt: TGTGCCAGCAGCCGGCTTGGGGGAAACGAACCCCAGCATTTT
j_gene: TRBJ2-5; abundance: NA; v_gene: TRBV20-1; len: 15; d_gene: TRBD1; CDR3aa: CSAPGGQGLQETQYF; CDR3nt: TGCAGTGCCCCCGGGGGACAGGGGCTTCAAGAGACCCAGTACTTC
j_gene: TRBJ2-2; abundance: NA; v_gene: TRBV20-1; len: 14; d_gene: NA; CDR3aa: CSARTQGGTGELFF; CDR3nt: TGCAGTGCTAGAACCCAGGGAGGCACCGGGGAGCTGTTTTTT
j_gene: TRBJ2-7; abundance: NA; v_gene: TRBV25-1; len: 15; d_gene: TRBD1; CDR3aa: CASSESPQGVYEQYF; CDR3nt: TGTGCCAGCAGTGAATCCCCACAGGGGGTCTACGAGCAGTACTTC
j_gene: TRBJ2-7; abundance: NA; v_gene: TRBV6-5; len: 14; d_gene: NA; CDR3aa: CASSPWGRIHEQYF; CDR3nt: TGTGCCAGCAGCCCCTGGGGCAGGATCCACGAGCAGTACTTC
j_gene: TRBJ2-2; abundance: many; v_gene: TRBV2; len: 12; d_gene: NA; CDR3aa: CATQTDTGELFF; CDR3nt: TGTGCCACCCAGACGGACACCGGGGAGCTGTTTTTT
j_gene: TRBJ2-7; abundance: NA; v_gene: TRBV7-2; len: 15; d_gene: TRBD2; CDR3aa: CASSQERLAGYEQYF; CDR3nt: TGTGCCAGCAGCCAAGAGAGACTAGCGGGATACGAGCAGTACTTC
j_gene: TRBJ1-2; abundance: many; v_gene: TRBV6-1; len: 12; d_gene: NA; CDR3aa: CASSAWVDGYTF; CDR3nt: TGTGCCAGCAGTGCATGGGTCGATGGCTACACCTTC
j_gene: TRBJ1-1; abundance: many; v_gene: TRBV9; len: 13; d_gene: NA; CDR3aa: CASSVEARTEAFF; CDR3nt: TGTGCCAGCAGCGTAGAAGCGCGGACTGAAGCTTTCTTT
j_gene: TRBJ2-6; abundance: few; v_gene: TRBV19; len: 17; d_gene: TRBD1; CDR3aa: CASRMDRSYSGANVLTF; CDR3nt: TGTGCCAGTAGAATGGACAGGTCCTACTCTGGGGCCAACGTCCTGACTTTC
j_gene: TRBJ1-6; abundance: few; v_gene: TRBV7-9; len: 14; d_gene: TRBD1; CDR3aa: CASIRQGYNSPLHF; CDR3nt: TGTGCCAGCATTCGACAGGGCTATAATTCACCCCTCCACTTT
j_gene: TRBJ1-2; abundance: many; v_gene: TRBV29-1; len: 14; d_gene: TRBD1; CDR3aa: CSVQRVRDSYGYTF; CDR3nt: TGCAGCGTACAAAGGGTCCGGGACAGTTATGGCTACACCTTC
j_gene: TRBJ1-2; abundance: NA; v_gene: TRBV15; len: 12; d_gene: NA; CDR3aa: CATSRGANGNTF; CDR3nt: TGTGCCACCAGCAGAGGGGCAAATGGAAACACCTTC